Listed below are T cell receptor beta chains from one sample, sequenced in a study of Ad26.COV2.S vaccination and SARS-CoV-2 variants. The protocol was immunoSEQ multiplex PCR, while the TCRdb copy is restricted to in-frame clones and leaves out a portion. The table lists 440,000 or so clones, roughly 90% of them singletons. The source material was peripheral blood, sampled in a trial of Ad26.COV2.S vaccine versus placebo. Every receptor here comes from a person between 18 and 65 years old who received the Ad26.COV2.S COVID-19 vaccine or a placebo. Each CDR3 is given with its conserved first and last residue. Fields, in order: CDR3 length, D gene, V gene, clone size, J gene, CDR3 DNA, CDR3 protein. A D gene is named only where the DNA matches it firmly. Rows may omit the clone size; those that give it use once, few, many or a size class.

15	-	TRBV30	once	TRBJ2-1	TGTGCCTGGAGTGTAAACCAGAAACTACACAATGAGCAGTTCTTC	CAWSVNQKLHNEQFF
15	TRBD1	TRBV9	-	TRBJ1-2	TGTGCCAGCAGCGACCCCTACAGGGGCTCATATGGCTACACCTTC	CASSDPYRGSYGYTF
16	TRBD2	TRBV24-1	-	TRBJ2-3	TGTGCCACCAGGCCGATAGCGGGATTACGCACAGATACGCAGTATTTT	CATRPIAGLRTDTQYF
12	-	TRBV7-9	-	TRBJ1-2	TGTGCCAGCAGCTTAGAACCGTATGGCTACACCTTC	CASSLEPYGYTF
14	TRBD1	TRBV2	-	TRBJ1-2	TGTGCCAGCAGGGAGACAGGGGGCGCAAGTGGCTACACCTTC	CASRETGGASGYTF
12	-	TRBV30	-	TRBJ1-1	TGTGCCTGGAGCGAAATTAGGACTGAAGCTTTCTTT	CAWSEIRTEAFF
14	-	TRBV27	-	TRBJ1-5	TGTGCCAGCAGGGACACCTATAGCAATCAGCCCCAGCATTTT	CASRDTYSNQPQHF
14	-	TRBV5-1	-	TRBJ2-5	TGCGCCAGCAGCTTGTTCACCCACCAAGAGACCCAGTACTTC	CASSLFTHQETQYF
14	TRBD2	TRBV28	-	TRBJ2-2	TGTGCCAGTAGACTAGCGGGGTTCACCGGGGAGCTGTTTTTT	CASRLAGFTGELFF
13	-	TRBV6-5	-	TRBJ2-7	TGTGCCAGCAGGAGGGCCTTACTCTACGAGCAGTACTTC	CASRRALLYEQYF
14	-	TRBV9	-	TRBJ2-7	TGTGCCAGCAGCGTAGTTGCCAGCTCCTACGAGCAGTACTTC	CASSVVASSYEQYF
16	TRBD1	TRBV5-1	-	TRBJ2-3	TGCGCCAGCCAGAGTATAGGGGGCTCCAGCACAGATACGCAGTATTTT	CASQSIGGSSTDTQYF
14	-	TRBV2	-	TRBJ2-3	TGTGCCAGCAGCGCCACTAGTCGAACAGATACGCAGTATTTT	CASSATSRTDTQYF
12	-	TRBV30	few	TRBJ2-2	TGTGCCCGTAAGACTCGGAGCGGGGAGCTGTTTTTT	CARKTRSGELFF
14	-	TRBV5-5	-	TRBJ1-1	TGTGCCAGCAGCTTGGTATGGGGTATCACTGAAGCTTTCTTT	CASSLVWGITEAFF
15	-	TRBV4-3	-	TRBJ1-2	TGCGCCAGCAGCCAGGCAAGCAGAGGGGACTATGGCTACACCTTC	CASSQASRGDYGYTF
14	-	TRBV28	once	TRBJ1-2	TGTGCCAGCAACCCACAAGGGGGGTCCCATGGCTACACCTTC	CASNPQGGSHGYTF
15	-	TRBV14	-	TRBJ1-1	TGTGCCAGCAGCCAACAGGTAGGGAAGAACACTGAAGCTTTCTTT	CASSQQVGKNTEAFF
12	-	TRBV28	-	TRBJ1-5	TGTGCCAGCAGTTTCGGGTTTCAGCCCCAGCATTTT	CASSFGFQPQHF
13	-	TRBV6-2/TRBV6-3	-	TRBJ2-7	TGTGCCAGCAGTTACGGGGACTCCTACGAGCAGTACTTC	CASSYGDSYEQYF
16	-	TRBV3-1/TRBV3-2	-	TRBJ1-1	TGTGCCAGCAGCCAAGGAAAGGGGCGTGGGGGGACTGAAGCTTTCTTT	CASSQGKGRGGTEAFF
15	-	TRBV4-3	once	TRBJ2-1	TGCGCCAGCAGCCAAGACAGAGGGGGGGCCTGGGAGCAGTTCTTC	CASSQDRGGAWEQFF
17	TRBD1	TRBV28	once	TRBJ2-7	TGTGCCAGCAGTCCCATCGGGGGGGACAGGGGGCCCTACGAGCAGTACTTC	CASSPIGGDRGPYEQYF
14	-	TRBV14	-	TRBJ2-4	TGTGCCAGCAGCCCCCATATTAGCCAAAACATTCAGTACTTC	CASSPHISQNIQYF
12	-	TRBV6-2/TRBV6-3	-	TRBJ1-1	TGTGCCAGCAGTTACCCGAACACTGAAGCTTTCTTT	CASSYPNTEAFF
14	-	TRBV28	-	TRBJ1-6	TGTGCCACCAACCTGGGGAGGGTGGGTTCACCCCTCCACTTT	CATNLGRVGSPLHF
17	TRBD2	TRBV5-6	-	TRBJ2-7	TGTGCCAGCAGCTTAACAATAGAGCGGGAGGCTTCCTACGAGCAGTACTTC	CASSLTIEREASYEQYF
14	-	TRBV6-1	-	TRBJ2-3	TGTGCCAGCAGTGATCGGACCTTCGGAGATACGCAGTATTTT	CASSDRTFGDTQYF
15	-	TRBV11-2	-	TRBJ2-2	TGTGCCAGCAGCCCCTGGGTAGTGTCGGCCGGGGAGCTGTTTTTT	CASSPWVVSAGELFF
15	-	TRBV6-2/TRBV6-3	-	TRBJ2-7	TGTGCCAGCAGTTACTCGACGGGGTTAGTCTACGAGCAGTACTTC	CASSYSTGLVYEQYF
13	-	TRBV6-5	-	TRBJ1-1	TGTGCCAGCAATGTAATAGGGAACACTGAAGCTTTCTTT	CASNVIGNTEAFF
15	TRBD2	TRBV10-3	-	TRBJ2-7	TGTGCCATCAGTGAGTCGGCGGCGGGGGACTACGAGCAGTACTTC	CAISESAAGDYEQYF
15	TRBD1	TRBV27	few	TRBJ1-6	TGTGCCAGCAGTTTTAGACAGGGTTTTAATTCACCCCTCCACTTT	CASSFRQGFNSPLHF
17	TRBD1	TRBV7-9	-	TRBJ1-6	TGTGCCAGCAGCTTGCTAATACAGACAGGGATGAATTCACCCCTCCACTTT	CASSLLIQTGMNSPLHF
19	TRBD1	TRBV7-6	-	TRBJ1-4	TGTGCCAGCAGCAAGGATGACAGGGGGTCGCTTCCAACTAATGAAAAACTGTTTTTT	CASSKDDRGSLPTNEKLFF
13	-	TRBV29-1	-	TRBJ1-1	TGCAGCGTTGTGTCAGGGTTGAACACTGAAGCTTTCTTT	CSVVSGLNTEAFF
14	-	TRBV19	-	TRBJ2-3	TGTGCCAGTACCCGGGACGTTAGCACAGATACGCAGTATTTT	CASTRDVSTDTQYF
16	-	TRBV2	-	TRBJ2-5	TGTGCCAGCACAAAATTCAGAAAAAATTTCCAAGAGACCCAGTACTTC	CASTKFRKNFQETQYF
15	-	TRBV27	-	TRBJ2-7	TGTGCCAGCAGCCTGAGCGGTGATATCTCCTACGAGCAGTACTTC	CASSLSGDISYEQYF
15	-	TRBV12-5	-	TRBJ1-4	TGTGCTAGTGGTTTGGACGGTGCAACTAATGAAAAACTGTTTTTT	CASGLDGATNEKLFF
10	-	TRBV29-1	-	TRBJ1-1	TGCAGCGCTTCCGACACTGAAGCTTTCTTT	CSASDTEAFF
15	-	TRBV30	once	TRBJ2-3	TGTGCCTGGAGTGTCTCCAGTGAACACACAGATACGCAGTATTTT	CAWSVSSEHTDTQYF
15	-	TRBV18	-	TRBJ1-1	TGTGCCAGCTCACCGGACAGAGCGCCGAACACTGAAGCTTTCTTT	CASSPDRAPNTEAFF
14	-	TRBV3-1/TRBV3-2	-	TRBJ1-5	TGTGCCAGCAGCCTCCGGGCGGTCAATCAGCCCCAGCATTTT	CASSLRAVNQPQHF
19	-	TRBV7-8	-	TRBJ2-2	TGTGCCAGCAGCCGTCCCGGGACCTCCCTAGCAGGATGGACCGGGGAGCTGTTTTTT	CASSRPGTSLAGWTGELFF
11	-	TRBV19	once	TRBJ2-1	TGTGCCAGTCGCACTAGCCATGAGCAGTTCTTC	CASRTSHEQFF
14	TRBD1	TRBV7-9	-	TRBJ2-7	TGTGCCAGCAGCTTTGACAGGGGGCTCTACGAGCAGTACTTC	CASSFDRGLYEQYF
12	-	TRBV7-2	-	TRBJ2-3	TGTGCCAGCAGCTCACCCTATGATACGCAGTATTTT	CASSSPYDTQYF
13	-	TRBV10-2	-	TRBJ2-1	TGCGCCAGCACCAAACCCTCCTACAATGAGCAGTTCTTC	CASTKPSYNEQFF
14	-	TRBV5-1	-	TRBJ1-2	TGCGCCAGCAGCTTGGGGGACAAGATTGGGGGCTACACCTTC	CASSLGDKIGGYTF
13	TRBD2	TRBV11-2	-	TRBJ2-1	TGTGCCAGCAGCTTAAAGGCGGCGGGGGTACAGTTCTTC	CASSLKAAGVQFF